This entry features one T cell receptor (beta chain) sequence. This sample stems from a study of blood T cell repertoires in COVID-19. Living in roughly 23 US areas, the participants were between 18 and 89 years of age. With 1 base clipped from V and 4 bases from J, the junction kept 6 bases outside the gene matches. CDR3 length: 16 residues. Germline V CDR1 and CDR2: KGHSH, LQKENI. Data came from immunoSEQ multiplex PCR; TCRdb stores just in-frame clones and leaves some out. The profile shows some 160,000 clones, roughly 80% of them singletons. Sequencing was carried out using PBMCs or T cells enriched from blood (not recorded which). This sequence was found in a woman between 35 and 50 years old who had recovered from COVID-19. The chain combines TRBV18 with TRBJ2-2; the match to TRBD1 covers 7 bases. As DNA, the CDR3 is TGTGCCAGCTCACCACGGACAGGTTTCGGCACCGGGGAGCTGTTTTTT. This codes for CASSPRTGFGTGELFF.